This T cell receptor beta chain was captured by sequencing in a study of shared clonotypes between healthy human individuals (TCRdb year 2020). For the wider study: The cohort included three men and a couple of women between 18 and 49 years of age. Per donor, three plates each were used for CD4 naive and CD4 memory, two for CD8 naive, and one for CD8 memory. The study deeply sequenced blood TCR repertoires of several healthy adults to estimate repertoire size and the extent of clonotype sharing between individuals. Libraries were prepared and TCR repertoires were sequenced by different laboratories using diverse techniques, in order to increase sequencing depth and limit assay-specific biases. Leukapheresis yielded between about 0.9 and 10 billion PBMCs per donor. Beyond this particular receptor, the publication reports: Sampling was limited to blood, and TCR repertoires in tissue likely differ from TCR repertoires in blood. Because the study included a small number of donors, the genetic and exposure-history diversity represented was limited. Pairwise subsampling led to the expectation that sequencing depth would affect the degree of clonotype sharing among donors. Clonotypes shared by all four sorted-subset donors showed higher generation probabilities than non-shared clonotypes. Across a few donors, approximately 4.6% of naive CD4, approximately 4% of naive CD8, about 2.3% of memory CD4, and roughly 0.4% of memory CD8 clonotypes were shared. Naive subsets generally had larger estimated clonotype richness than memory subsets. Even with the large sequencing depth, rarefaction of the sorted-subset datasets indicated that sequencing was incomplete.

Trimming leaves V shorter by 5 bases and J shorter by 0 bases, with the junction holding 3 bases beyond the gene matches. The CDR3 measures 15 amino acids from cysteine to phenylalanine. CDR3 DNA only is kept here, 45 bases in frame from base 1. CDR1 and CDR2 are drawn from the germline V gene: MNHEY, SVGAGI. Using the deep immunoSEQ assay, TCR CDR3 regions were amplified from genomic DNA by multiplex PCR. For each cell subset, the extracted genomic DNA was distributed evenly across all wells of several immunoSEQ 96-well plates, and each plate served as one replicate. For sorted subsets, each replicate PCR was loaded with about 0.2 ug genomic DNA, equivalent to 30,000 to 35,000 T cell genomes. The purified libraries were quantified using a Qubit 3.0 fluorometer, sized with a Bioanalyzer 2100, and then quantified again using the KAPA Library Quantification kit. A separate single-read 150-cycle Illumina NextSeq 550 flow cell was used to sequence each immunoSEQ 96-well plate. For the original study's pipeline: Because the immunoSEQ output held only junctional sequences and lacked quality scores, the filtering could not match the filtering applied to full-length reads. To assign V/J genes and CDR3, sequences were annotated against IMGT germline references using PyIR, a Python wrapper for IgBLAST v1.9. Reads with weak V/J assignments (E-value above 1e-6), missing CDR3, stop codons, out-of-frame junctions, or ambiguous translated residues were removed. V3J clonotypes were defined as sequences sharing the same inferred V gene, J gene, and CDR3 amino acid sequence. Percentage overlap between repertoires was calculated by dividing the number of shared unique clonotypes by the size of the smaller repertoire. Repertoire richness was assessed with RTK rarefaction, the Chao1 estimator, and Recon v2.1 estimates of unobserved clonotypes. Generation probabilities for all TCRbeta clonotypes obtained by the gDNA method from a handful of donors were computed using OLGA. Sourced from immuneACCESS, this table was stored by TCRdb with only in-frame sequences that have V and J called. A share of the clones is absent; for the studies checked, an unresolved V gene accounts for under half, and the remainder has no known explanation. The DNA gave D and trimming, while V, J and clone size come from that table. The sample profile shows nearly 1 million clones; 76% of them were found once. Clones ranked in the top ten supply about 1.5% of the sample.

Donors were healthy HIV-negative adults with no recently reported acute infections or vaccinations. All donors were Caucasian adults living in Nashville, Tennessee, USA. CD4+ T cells were enriched by magnetic negative selection, after which naive cells were positively selected on CD45RA and the negative fraction was taken as the memory subset. After blood collection by leukapheresis, PBMCs were isolated using Ficoll-Histopaque density gradient centrifugation and then cryopreserved in the vapor phase of liquid nitrogen. Analytical flow cytometry was used to check the purity and quantity of every magnetically sorted T cell population. Genomic DNA was isolated from each sorted fraction and quantified by UV absorbance on a Nanodrop 2000c. Remarks on this clone: Its antigen is not yet known. Within one base of it there is no much larger clone, and no base qualities were kept. The same CDR3 also results from other DNA sequences found in this sample.

Source material: memory CD4+ T cells sorted from blood. In the paper's terms, the cell subset or site label means: CD45RA-negative fraction. The chain links TRBV6-5 with TRBJ2-2; TRBD1 matches 7 bases in the middle. This receptor was obtained from a man younger than 30 in good health. The CDR3 region: CASSAGTANTGELFF. The nucleotides are TGTGCCAGCAGTGCCGGGACAGCGAACACCGGGGAGCTGTTTTTT.